A single sample gave rise to the 16 T cell receptor beta chains below, sequenced in a study of T cells in tumors after PD-1 blockade. Generated by immunoSEQ multiplex PCR, the TCRdb table keeps only in-frame clones and is missing some. The table records a few thousand clones, around 70% of them present only once. The input for sequencing was tumor tissue, taken before anti-PD-1 treatment. These TCRs come from a human donor with basal cell carcinoma.

J is TRBJ2-5 and V is TRBV30; the D gene is possibly TRBD1 (6 bases). The germline V gene has CDR1 GTSNPN and CDR2 SVGIG (reference sequence). V lost 2 bases to trimming and J lost 1 base, with 14 bases between them. The CDR3 length is 15 residues. CDR3: CAWSRWTAIQETQYF. CDR3 nucleotides: TGTGCCTGGAGTAGGTGGACAGCGATCCAAGAGACCCAGTACTTC.

J is TRBJ2-1 and V is TRBV7-9, with 7 bases fitting TRBD2. CDR1 is SEHNR and CDR2 is FQNEAQ in the germline V gene (reference sequence). This CDR3 region has 16 residues. The J segment lost 6 bases and the V segment lost 0 bases, leaving 8 bases of the junction unmatched. The CDR3 sequence is CASSLALRTGGNEQFF. The CDR3 coding sequence is TGTGCCAGCAGCTTAGCGCTTAGGACGGGAGGCAATGAGCAGTTCTTC.

The V and J genes are TRBV7-3 and TRBJ2-5; 9 bases align to TRBD2. V trimming: 2 bases; J trimming: 5 bases; junction bases outside the gene matches: 6. Looked up from germline, CDR1 is SGHTA and CDR2 is FQGTGA. This CDR3 contains 15 residues. The CDR3 loop reads CASSLGLAGYETQYF. In nucleotides, the CDR3 is TGTGCCAGCAGCTTAGGGCTAGCGGGGTATGAGACCCAGTACTTC.

The chain links TRBV6-5 to TRBJ1-6; unclear D gene. The V gene's germline CDR1 is MNHEY and CDR2 SVGAGI. The CDR3 covers 15 residues. V was trimmed by 6 bases and J by 0 bases, leaving 9 bases between them. In DNA, the CDR3 is TGTGCCAGCAGCCCCGATAGCTCCTATAATTCACCCCTCCACTTT. It yields the protein CASSPDSSYNSPLHF.

Only one count was recorded for this clone. CDR3 coding DNA: TGTGCCAGCAGTGATCCCGGGACACAAAAAAAGGGCTACACCTTC. It translates to CASSDPGTQKKGYTF. The chain carries TRBV6-4 and TRBJ1-2; possibly TRBD1 for D (6 bases). The length of the CDR3 is 15 residues. Germline CDR1 is MRHNA and CDR2 is SNTAGT. V lost 3 bases and J lost 8, with 19 bases in between.

In its sample, this clone was seen once. CDR3 sequence: CASRRDRSDYGYTF. CDR3 coding DNA: TGTGCCAGCAGAAGGGACAGGTCCGACTATGGCTACACCTTC. V and J are TRBV28 and TRBJ1-2; 8 nucleotides agree with TRBD1. CDR1 MDHEN and CDR2 SYDVKM come from the germline V gene. Trimming at V came to 6 bases and at J to 3 bases, leaving 6 bases not matched to a gene. The CDR3 is 14 amino acids.

J is TRBJ2-7 and V is TRBV5-6, with TRBD1 matching over 9 bases. The germline gives CDR1 SGHDT, CDR2 YYEEEE. CDR3 length: 14 residues. V gave up 3 bases and J gave up 3 bases; unmatched junction bases: 4. In DNA, the CDR3 is TGTGCCAGCAGCTACCGGGACAGGGTCTACGAGCAGTACTTC. Translation: CASSYRDRVYEQYF.

The chain has TRBV30 and TRBJ1-3; D perhaps matches TRBD1 (5 bases). The CDR3 is 11 amino acids. The germline CDR1 and CDR2 sequences are GTSNPN and SVGIG (reference sequence). Trimming cost V 5 bases and J 15 bases, with 17 bases left between them. The CDR3 region is CAWRETGPTYF. The CDR3 DNA sequence: TGTGCCTGGCGCGAAACAGGTCCGACATATTTT.

V and J are TRBV27 and TRBJ2-4, with TRBD2 matching 7 bases. Trimming cost V 4 bases and J 3 bases; bases outside gene matches: 9. Germline-derived CDR1 and CDR2 are MNHEY and SMNVEV (reference sequence). The CDR3 has 16 amino acids. The CDR3 DNA reads TGTGCCAGCAGTTCGTGGGGGGAGGGAGGCAAAAACATTCAGTACTTC. As protein: CASSSWGEGGKNIQYF.

The chain is built from TRBV7-2 and TRBJ2-1, with TRBD2 identical over 8 bases. The CDR3 loop spans 14 amino acids. V lost 2 bases and J lost 6; bases outside the gene matches: 3. From germline, CDR1 is SGHTA and CDR2 FQGNSA. The CDR3 loop reads CASSLSGGPNEQFF. The CDR3 bases are TGTGCCAGCAGCTTATCGGGGGGGCCCAATGAGCAGTTCTTC.

V usage is TRBV27 and J usage is TRBJ2-7; tentative D call: TRBD1 (6 bases). The CDR3 spans 15 residues. Per the germline V gene, CDR1 is MNHEY and CDR2 is SMNVEV (reference sequence). With 6 bases removed from V and 1 base from J, the gap between germline ends came to 16 bases. The DNA of the CDR3 is TGTGCCAGCAGGCAGGGGCGACGACTTTCCTACGAGCAGTACTTC. Residues: CASRQGRRLSYEQYF.

The chain employs TRBV5-1 and TRBJ1-3, with 7 bases fitting TRBD1. The germline CDR1 and CDR2 sequences are SGHRS and YFSETQ. Unmatched junction bases numbered 0, after V lost 3 bases and J lost 0 bases. The CDR3 totals 14 residues. DNA of the CDR3: TGCGCCAGCAGCTGGGACAGCTCTGGAAACACCATATATTTT. It codes for CASSWDSSGNTIYF.

The V and J genes are TRBV29-1 and TRBJ1-2; TRBD1 is a possible D gene (5 bases). The germline V gene encodes CDR1 SQVTM and CDR2 ANQGSEA. V lost 2 bases, J lost 6 bases, and 16 bases lay in between. This CDR3 is built from 14 residues. Written as DNA, the CDR3 is TGCAGCGTTGAACATGGGGCTCTACTAAATGGCTACACCTTC. This translates into CSVEHGALLNGYTF.

V gene TRBV3-1 (or the pseudogene TRBV3-2) combines with J gene TRBJ2-6; D uncertain. Trimming took off 3 bases at V and 0 bases at J, with 6 bases between the two ends. Germline V CDR1 and CDR2: LGHDT, YNNKEL (reference sequence). The CDR3 loop spans 15 amino acids. CDR3 in amino acids: CASSHRASGANVLTF. CDR3 in DNA: TGTGCCAGCAGCCATCGTGCCTCTGGGGCCAACGTCCTGACTTTC.

This clone came up once. The chain uses TRBV6-6 and TRBJ2-1; D unclear. From germline, CDR1 is MNHNY and CDR2 SVGAGI (reference sequence). The CDR3 is 15 residues long. With 0 bases removed from V and 6 bases from J, the gap between germline ends came to 12 bases. The CDR3 sequence is CASSYSGPRGNEQFF. Written as DNA, the CDR3 is TGTGCCAGCAGTTACTCGGGCCCCCGAGGCAATGAGCAGTTCTTC.

This chain joins TRBV4-1 and TRBJ1-1, with TRBD1 matching 8 bases. Germline V gene sequence: CDR1 MGHRA, CDR2 YSYEKL. The CDR3 is 15 amino acids. Trimming removed 1 base from V and 1 base from J; junction bases left unmatched: 2. The CDR3 DNA is TGCGCCAGCAGCCAAGCCGACAGGGGGAACACTGAAGCTTTCTTT. Translating it yields CASSQADRGNTEAFF.